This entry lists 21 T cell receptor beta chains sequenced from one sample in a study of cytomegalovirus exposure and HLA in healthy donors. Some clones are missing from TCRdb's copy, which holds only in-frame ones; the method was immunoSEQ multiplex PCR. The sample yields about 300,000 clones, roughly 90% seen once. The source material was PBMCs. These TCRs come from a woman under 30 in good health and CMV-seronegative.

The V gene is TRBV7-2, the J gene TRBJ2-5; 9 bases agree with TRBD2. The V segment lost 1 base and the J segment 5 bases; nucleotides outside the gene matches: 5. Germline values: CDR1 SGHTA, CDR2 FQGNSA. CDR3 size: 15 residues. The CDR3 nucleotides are TGTGCCAGCAGCTTAGTCTCGCGGGGGGGGGAGACCCAGTACTTC. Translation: CASSLVSRGGETQYF.

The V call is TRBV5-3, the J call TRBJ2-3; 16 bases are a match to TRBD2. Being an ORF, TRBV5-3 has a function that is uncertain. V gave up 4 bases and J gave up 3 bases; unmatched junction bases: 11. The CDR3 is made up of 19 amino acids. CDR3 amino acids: CARSPPRGLAGGPTDTQYF. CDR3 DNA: TGTGCCAGAAGCCCCCCGAGGGGACTAGCGGGAGGGCCTACAGATACGCAGTATTTT.

The CDR3 nucleotides are TGCGCCAGCAGCTCGAGGAGCTCCTACGAGCAGTACTTC. This encodes CASSSRSSYEQYF. V and J are TRBV5-1 and TRBJ2-7; D is ambiguous. Germline CDR1 and CDR2: SGHRS and YFSETQ. This CDR3 has 13 amino acids. Trimming removed 3 bases from V and 0 bases from J, with 7 bases in between.

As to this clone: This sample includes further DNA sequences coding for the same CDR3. The CDR3 sequence: CASSPGVEQYF. The CDR3 DNA reads as TGTGCCAGCAGCCCCGGAGTAGAGCAGTACTTC. This rearrangement joins TRBV9 to TRBJ2-7; D is unresolved. CDR3 length: 11 amino acids. CDR1 and CDR2 (germline): SGDLS, YYNGEE. V lost 4 bases to trimming and J lost 7 bases, with 9 bases between them.

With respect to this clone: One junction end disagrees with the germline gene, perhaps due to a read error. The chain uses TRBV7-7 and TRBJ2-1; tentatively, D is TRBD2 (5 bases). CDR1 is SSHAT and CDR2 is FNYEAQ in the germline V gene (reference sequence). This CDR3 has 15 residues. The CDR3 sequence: CASSLNGIGYNEQFF. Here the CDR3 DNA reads TGTGCTAGCAGCTTGAACGGGATCGGGTACAATGAGCAGTTCTTC.

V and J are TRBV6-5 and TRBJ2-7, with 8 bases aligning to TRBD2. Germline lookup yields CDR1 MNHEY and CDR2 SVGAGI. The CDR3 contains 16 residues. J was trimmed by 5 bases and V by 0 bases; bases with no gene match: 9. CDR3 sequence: CASSYSSREGLHEQYF. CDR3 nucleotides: TGTGCCAGCAGTTACTCGAGTCGGGAGGGCCTCCACGAGCAGTACTTC.

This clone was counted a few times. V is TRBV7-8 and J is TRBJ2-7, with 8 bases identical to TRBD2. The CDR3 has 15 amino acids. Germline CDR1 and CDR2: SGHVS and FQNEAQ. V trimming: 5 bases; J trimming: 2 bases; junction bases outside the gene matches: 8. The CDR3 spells CASSATSGLTYEQYF. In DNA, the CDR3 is TGTGCCAGCAGCGCCACTAGCGGATTAACCTACGAGCAGTACTTC.

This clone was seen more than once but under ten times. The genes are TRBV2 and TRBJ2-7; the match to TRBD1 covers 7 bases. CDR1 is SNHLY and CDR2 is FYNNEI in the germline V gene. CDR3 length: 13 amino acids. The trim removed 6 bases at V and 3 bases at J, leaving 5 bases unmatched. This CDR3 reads CASRGTVGYEQYF. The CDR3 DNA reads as TGTGCCAGCAGGGGGACAGTGGGCTACGAGCAGTACTTC.

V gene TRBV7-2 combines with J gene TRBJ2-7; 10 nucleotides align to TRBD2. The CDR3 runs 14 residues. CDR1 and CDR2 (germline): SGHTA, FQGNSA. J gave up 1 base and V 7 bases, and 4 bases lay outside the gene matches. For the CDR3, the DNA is TGTGCCAGCAACCCGACTAGCGGGTCCTACGAGCAGTACTTC. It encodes CASNPTSGSYEQYF. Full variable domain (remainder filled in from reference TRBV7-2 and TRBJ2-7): GAGVSQSPSNKVTEKGKDVELRCDPISGHTALYWYRQSLGQGLEFLIYFQGNSAPDKSGLPSDRFSAERTGGSVSTLTIQRTQQEDSAVYLCASNPTSGSYEQYFGPGTRLTVT.

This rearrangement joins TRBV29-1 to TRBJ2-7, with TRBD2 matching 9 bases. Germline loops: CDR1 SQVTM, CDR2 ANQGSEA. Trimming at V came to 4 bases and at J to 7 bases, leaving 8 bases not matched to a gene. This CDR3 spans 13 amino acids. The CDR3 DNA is TGCAGCGTTGCAGGACTAGCGATCGGGGAGCAGTACTTC. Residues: CSVAGLAIGEQYF.

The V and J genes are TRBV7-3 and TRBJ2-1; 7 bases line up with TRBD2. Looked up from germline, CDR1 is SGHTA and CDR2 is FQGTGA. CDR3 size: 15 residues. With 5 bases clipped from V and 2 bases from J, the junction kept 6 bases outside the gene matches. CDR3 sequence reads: CASSASSGTYNEQFF. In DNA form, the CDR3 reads TGTGCCAGCAGCGCCTCTAGCGGTACCTACAATGAGCAGTTCTTC.

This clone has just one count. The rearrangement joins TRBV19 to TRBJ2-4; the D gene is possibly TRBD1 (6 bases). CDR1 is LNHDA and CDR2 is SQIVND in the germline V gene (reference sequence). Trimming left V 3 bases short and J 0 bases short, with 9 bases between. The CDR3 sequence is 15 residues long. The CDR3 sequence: CASSMGQQAKNIQYF. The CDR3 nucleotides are TGTGCCAGTAGTATGGGACAACAAGCCAAAAACATTCAGTACTTC.

The CDR3 coding sequence is TGTGCCAGCAGCGTAGTAAGCGGGGACGTCCAAGAGACCCAGTACTTC. It yields the protein CASSVVSGDVQETQYF. The rearrangement joins TRBV9 to TRBJ2-5; 7 nucleotides align to TRBD2. CDR1 and CDR2 from the germline V gene are SGDLS and YYNGEE. Losses at the gene ends were 0 bases for V and 1 base for J; bases not matched to a gene: 6. The CDR3 totals 16 residues. Filled out from reference TRBV9 and TRBJ2-5, the complete variable domain reads DSGVTQTPKHLITATGQRVTLRCSPRSGDLSVYWYQQSLDQGLQFLIQYYNGEERAKGNILERFSAQQFPDLHSELNLSSLELGDSALYFCASSVVSGDVQETQYFGPGTRLLVL.

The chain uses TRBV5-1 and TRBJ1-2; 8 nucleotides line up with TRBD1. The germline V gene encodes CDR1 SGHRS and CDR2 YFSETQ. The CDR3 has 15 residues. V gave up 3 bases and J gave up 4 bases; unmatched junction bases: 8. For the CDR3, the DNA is TGCGCCAGCAGCTCTCCGGGACAGGACTTCTATGGCTACACCTTC. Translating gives CASSSPGQDFYGYTF.

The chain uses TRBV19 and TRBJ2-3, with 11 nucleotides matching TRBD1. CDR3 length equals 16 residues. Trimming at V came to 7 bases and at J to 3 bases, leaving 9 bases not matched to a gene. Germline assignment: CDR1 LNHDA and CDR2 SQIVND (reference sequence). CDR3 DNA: TGTGCCAGTATGCGTAAGGGACAGGGGGGGACAGATACGCAGTATTTT. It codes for CASMRKGQGGTDTQYF.

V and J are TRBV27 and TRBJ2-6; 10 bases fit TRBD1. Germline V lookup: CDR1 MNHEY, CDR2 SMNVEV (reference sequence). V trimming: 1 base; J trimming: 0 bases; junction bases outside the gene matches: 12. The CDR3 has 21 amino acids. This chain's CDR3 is CASSLLLPGQGGSSGANVLTF. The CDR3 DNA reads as TGTGCCAGCAGTTTATTACTACCCGGACAGGGGGGCAGCTCTGGGGCCAACGTCCTGACTTTC.

As DNA, the CDR3 is TGTGCCAGCAGTTTCCTGAGGACGGGACTAGCGGGAGACCAGCAGTACTTC. As protein: CASSFLRTGLAGDQQYF. V and J are TRBV27 and TRBJ2-7; TRBD2 matches 14 bases. The germline gives CDR1 MNHEY, CDR2 SMNVEV (reference sequence). J gave up 8 bases and V 3 bases, and 12 bases lay outside the gene matches. The CDR3 totals 17 residues.

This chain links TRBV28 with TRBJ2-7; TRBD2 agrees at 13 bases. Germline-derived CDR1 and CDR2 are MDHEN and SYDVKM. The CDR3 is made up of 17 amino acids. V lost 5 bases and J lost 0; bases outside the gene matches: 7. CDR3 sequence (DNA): TGTGCCAGCAGTCCCCTGGGACTAGCGGGATCCTCCTACGAGCAGTACTTC. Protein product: CASSPLGLAGSSYEQYF.

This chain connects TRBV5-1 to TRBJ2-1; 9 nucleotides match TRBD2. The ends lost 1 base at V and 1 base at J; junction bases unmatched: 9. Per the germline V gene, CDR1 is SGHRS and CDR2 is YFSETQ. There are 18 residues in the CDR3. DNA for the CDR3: TGCGCCAGCAGCTTGTGGGCCCTAGCGGGATCTTCCTACAATGAGCAGTTCTTC. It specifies CASSLWALAGSSYNEQFF.

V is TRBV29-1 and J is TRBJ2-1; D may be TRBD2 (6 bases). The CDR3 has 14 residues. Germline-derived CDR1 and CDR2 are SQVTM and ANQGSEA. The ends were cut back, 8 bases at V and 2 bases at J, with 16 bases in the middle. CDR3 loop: CSWGLGGTYNEQFF. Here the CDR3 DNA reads TGCAGCTGGGGTTTGGGAGGCACCTACAATGAGCAGTTCTTC.

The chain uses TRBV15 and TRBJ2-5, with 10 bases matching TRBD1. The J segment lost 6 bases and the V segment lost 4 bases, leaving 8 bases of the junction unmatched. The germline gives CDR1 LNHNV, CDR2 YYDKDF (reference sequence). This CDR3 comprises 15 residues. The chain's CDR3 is CATSMPGQGRKTQYF. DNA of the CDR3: TGTGCCACCAGCATGCCGGGACAGGGGAGAAAGACCCAGTACTTC.